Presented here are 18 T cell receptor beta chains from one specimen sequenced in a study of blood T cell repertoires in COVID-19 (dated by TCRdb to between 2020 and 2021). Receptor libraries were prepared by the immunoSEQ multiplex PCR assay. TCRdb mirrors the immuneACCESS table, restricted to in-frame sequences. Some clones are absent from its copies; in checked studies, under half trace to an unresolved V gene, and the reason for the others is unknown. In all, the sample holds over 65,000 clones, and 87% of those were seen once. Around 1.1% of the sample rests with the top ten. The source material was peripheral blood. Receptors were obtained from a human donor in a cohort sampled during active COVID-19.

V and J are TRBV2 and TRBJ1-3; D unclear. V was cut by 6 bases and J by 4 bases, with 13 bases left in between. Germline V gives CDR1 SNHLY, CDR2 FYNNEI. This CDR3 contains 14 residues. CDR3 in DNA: TGTGCCAGCAGCGTGGCAGGACTCGGAAACACCATATATTTT. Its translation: CASSVAGLGNTIYF.

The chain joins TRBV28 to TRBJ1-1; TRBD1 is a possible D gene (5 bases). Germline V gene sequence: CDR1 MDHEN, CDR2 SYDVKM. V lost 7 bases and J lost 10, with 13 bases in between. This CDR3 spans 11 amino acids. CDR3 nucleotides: TGTGCCAGCACCCGGGGGGAGGTAGCTTTCTTT. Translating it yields CASTRGEVAFF.

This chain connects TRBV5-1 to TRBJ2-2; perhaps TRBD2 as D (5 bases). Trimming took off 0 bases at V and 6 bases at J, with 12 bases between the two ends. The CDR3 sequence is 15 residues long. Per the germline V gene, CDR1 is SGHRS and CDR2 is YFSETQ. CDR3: CASSLGTIGAGELFF. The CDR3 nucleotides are TGCGCCAGCAGCTTGGGAACCATCGGGGCCGGGGAGCTGTTTTTT.

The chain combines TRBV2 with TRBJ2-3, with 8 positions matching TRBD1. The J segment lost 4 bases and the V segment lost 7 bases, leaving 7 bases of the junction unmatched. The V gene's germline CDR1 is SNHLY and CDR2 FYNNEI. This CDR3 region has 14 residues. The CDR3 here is CASTGRGQADTQYF. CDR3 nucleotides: TGTGCCAGCACGGGCAGGGGGCAAGCAGATACGCAGTATTTT.

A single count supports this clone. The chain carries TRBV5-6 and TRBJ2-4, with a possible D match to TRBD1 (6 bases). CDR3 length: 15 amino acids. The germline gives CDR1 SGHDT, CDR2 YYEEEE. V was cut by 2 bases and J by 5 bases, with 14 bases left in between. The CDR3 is CASSFRGIGENIQYF. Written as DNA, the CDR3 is TGTGCCAGCAGCTTTAGGGGGATTGGGGAAAACATTCAGTACTTC.

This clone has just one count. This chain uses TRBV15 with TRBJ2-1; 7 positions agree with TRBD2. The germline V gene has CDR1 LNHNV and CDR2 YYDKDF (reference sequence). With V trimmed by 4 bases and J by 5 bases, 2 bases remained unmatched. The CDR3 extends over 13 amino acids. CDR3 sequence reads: CATSTRGDNEQFF. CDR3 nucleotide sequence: TGTGCCACCAGCACCCGGGGGGACAATGAGCAGTTCTTC. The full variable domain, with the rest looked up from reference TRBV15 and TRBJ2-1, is DAMVIQNPRYQVTQFGKPVTLSCSQTLNHNVMYWYQQKSSQAPKLLFHYYDKDFNNEADTPDNFQSRRPNTSFCFLDIRSPGLGDTAMYLCATSTRGDNEQFFGPGTRLTVL.

CDR3 DNA: TGCGCCAGCACCCTCTCTAGCGGGAGCTACGAGCAGTACTTC. It translates to CASTLSSGSYEQYF. The chain employs TRBV4-1 and TRBJ2-7; TRBD2 matches 10 bases. Per germline, CDR1 MGHRA and CDR2 YSYEKL. V lost 7 bases, J lost 3 bases, and 6 bases stayed unmatched. The length of the CDR3 is 14 residues.

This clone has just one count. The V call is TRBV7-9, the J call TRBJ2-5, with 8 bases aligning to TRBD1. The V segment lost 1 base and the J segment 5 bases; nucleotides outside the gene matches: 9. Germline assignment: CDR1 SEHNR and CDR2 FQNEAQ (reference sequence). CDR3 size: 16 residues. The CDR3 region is CASSLGRTGPRETQYF. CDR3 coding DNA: TGTGCCAGCAGCTTAGGGAGGACAGGGCCTCGGGAGACCCAGTACTTC.

This chain's CDR3 is CATGTSGRTDTQYF. In nucleotides, the CDR3 is TGTGCCACCGGGACTAGCGGGAGGACAGATACGCAGTATTTT. The rearrangement uses TRBV10-3 and TRBJ2-3; TRBD2 matches 15 bases. The germline gives CDR1 ENHRY, CDR2 SYGVKD. The CDR3 length is 14 residues. The V and J ends lost 10 bases and 3 bases, in that order; junction bases with no gene match: 2.

DNA of the CDR3: TGTGCCAGCAGCCTCGCTGCCGGTGCCAATGAAAAACTGTTTTTT. Amino acids: CASSLAAGANEKLFF. The genes are TRBV3-1 (or the pseudogene TRBV3-2) and TRBJ1-4; D remains unclear. Germline CDR1 is LGHDT and CDR2 is YNNKEL (reference sequence). The germline V and J ends were trimmed by 4 bases and 5 bases, with 14 bases remaining between them. The length of the CDR3 is 15 residues.

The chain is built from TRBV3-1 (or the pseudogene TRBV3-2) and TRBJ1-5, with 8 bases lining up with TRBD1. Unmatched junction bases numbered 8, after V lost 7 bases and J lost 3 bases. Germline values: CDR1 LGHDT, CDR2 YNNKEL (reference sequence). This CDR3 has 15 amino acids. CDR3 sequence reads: CASNRQGWVNQPQHF. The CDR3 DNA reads TGTGCCAGCAACCGACAGGGGTGGGTCAATCAGCCCCAGCATTTT.

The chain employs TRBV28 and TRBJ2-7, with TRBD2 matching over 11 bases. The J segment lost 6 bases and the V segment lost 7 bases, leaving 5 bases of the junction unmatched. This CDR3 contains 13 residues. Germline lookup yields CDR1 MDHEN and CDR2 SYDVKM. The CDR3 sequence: CASKRLAGIEQYF. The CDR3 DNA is TGTGCCAGCAAAAGACTAGCGGGGATCGAGCAGTACTTC.

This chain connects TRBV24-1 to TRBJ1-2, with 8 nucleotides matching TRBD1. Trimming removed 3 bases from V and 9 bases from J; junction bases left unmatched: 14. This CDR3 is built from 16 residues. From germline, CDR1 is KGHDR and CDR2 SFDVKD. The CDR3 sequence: CATSDTGGDGMRSYTF. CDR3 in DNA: TGTGCCACCAGTGATACAGGGGGGGATGGGATGAGGAGCTACACCTTC.

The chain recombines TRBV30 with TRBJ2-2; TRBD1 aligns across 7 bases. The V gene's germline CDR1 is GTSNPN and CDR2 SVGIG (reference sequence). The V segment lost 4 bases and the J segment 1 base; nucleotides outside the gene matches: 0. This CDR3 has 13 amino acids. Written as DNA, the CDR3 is TGTGCCTGGAACAGGGGGAACACCGGGGAGCTGTTTTTT. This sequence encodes CAWNRGNTGELFF.

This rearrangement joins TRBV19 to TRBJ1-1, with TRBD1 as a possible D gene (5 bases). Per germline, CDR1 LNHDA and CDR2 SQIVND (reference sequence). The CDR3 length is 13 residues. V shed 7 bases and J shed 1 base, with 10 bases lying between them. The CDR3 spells CASTLGGNTEAFF. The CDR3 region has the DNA TGTGCCAGTACCCTCGGGGGGAACACTGAAGCTTTCTTT. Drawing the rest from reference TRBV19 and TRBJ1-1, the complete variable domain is DGGITQSPKYLFRKEGQNVTLSCEQNLNHDAMYWYRQDPGQGLRLIYYSQIVNDFQKGDIAEGYSVSREKKESFPLTVTSAQKNPTAFYLCASTLGGNTEAFFGQGTRLTVV.

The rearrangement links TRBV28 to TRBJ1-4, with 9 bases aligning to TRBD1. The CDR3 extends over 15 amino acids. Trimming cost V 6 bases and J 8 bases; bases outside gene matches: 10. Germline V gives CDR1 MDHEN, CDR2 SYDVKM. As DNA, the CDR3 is TGTGCCAGCAGGGAAGGGACAGGGCAAGACGAAAAACTGTTTTTT. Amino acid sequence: CASREGTGQDEKLFF.

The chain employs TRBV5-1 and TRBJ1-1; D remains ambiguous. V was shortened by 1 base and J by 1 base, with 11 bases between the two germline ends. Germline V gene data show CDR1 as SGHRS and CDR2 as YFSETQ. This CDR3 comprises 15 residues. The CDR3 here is CASSLQSGGNTEAFF. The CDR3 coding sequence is TGCGCCAGCAGCTTGCAGTCCGGAGGGAACACTGAAGCTTTCTTT.

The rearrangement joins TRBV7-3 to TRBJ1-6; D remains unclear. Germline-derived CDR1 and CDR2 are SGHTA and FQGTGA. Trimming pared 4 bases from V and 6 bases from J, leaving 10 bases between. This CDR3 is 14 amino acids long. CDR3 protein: CASSSERFNSPLHF. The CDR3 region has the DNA TGTGCCAGCAGCTCTGAGAGGTTTAATTCACCCCTCCACTTT.